This TCR beta chain derives from a study of Ad26.COV2.S vaccination and SARS-CoV-2 variants. Study results and limitations: The TCR-based breadth and depth measures might underestimate overall T cell responses.

Libraries were prepared by immunoSEQ multiplex PCR; TCRdb keeps only in-frame clonotypes and omits some of them. The data contain 440,000 or so clones, roughly nine tenths of them singletons. Described treatment: 15 to 20 received Ad26.COV2.S at low or high dose, single or two shots; about 5 received placebo; per-sample allocation not given. Following the first vaccine or placebo injection, samples were taken on day 63. This clone was seen once. The antigen is undetermined. The sequencing here drew on peripheral blood, taken in a trial of Ad26.COV2.S vaccine versus placebo. This TCR was sampled from a person between 18 and 60 years old who received the Ad26.COV2.S COVID-19 vaccine or a placebo.

Here the CDR3 DNA reads TGCGCCAGCAGCCAAAAGTCCTGGCCAGGGGCATACGAGCAGTACTTC. This sequence encodes CASSQKSWPGAYEQYF. This chain connects TRBV4-3 to TRBJ2-7, with a possible D match to TRBD1 (6 bases). CDR1 is LGHNA and CDR2 is YSLEER in the germline V gene. The CDR3 covers 16 residues. Trimming shortened V by 2 bases and J by 4 bases, and 18 bases separated the two germline ends.